Presented here are 27 T cell receptor beta chains from one specimen sequenced in a study of Graves' ophthalmopathy and Graves' hyperthyroidism. Using RNA transcripts, the TCR beta CDR3 regions were amplified. Amplification began with first-round RT-PCR using HTBI primers, then second-round multiplex PCR was performed. MiXCR, applied by TCRdb to the multiplex PCR reads, yields one record per CDR3 protein. Of over 150,000 distinct CDR3 sequences detected, roughly two fifths appear once; the ten largest clones hold about 6%. Sequenced sample: peripheral blood. Receptors were obtained from a woman aged 40 to 49 with Graves' ophthalmopathy.

This clonotype was recorded many times. V and J are TRBV7-2 and TRBJ1-5; tentatively, D is TRBD1 (6 bases). Germline V gene sequence: CDR1 SGHTA, CDR2 FQGNSA. V lost 5 bases, J lost 1 base, and 12 bases lay in between. This CDR3 comprises 15 residues. The DNA for the CDR3 is TGTGCCAGCAGCCCGGGGACACTAAGCAATCAGCCCCAGCATTTT. This translates into CASSPGTLSNQPQHF.

This clonotype was seen repeatedly, ten times or more. This chain links TRBV6-4 with TRBJ2-7; the D gene could be TRBD1 or TRBD2 (6 bases each). The V end was cut by 4 bases, the J end by 6 bases, with 16 bases between. CDR1 is MRHNA, CDR2 SNTAGT, per germline. This CDR3 is 14 amino acids long. The CDR3: CASSASGAQGEQYF. The CDR3 nucleotides are TGTGCCAGCAGTGCCTCGGGGGCGCAGGGCGAGCAGTACTTC.

This clonotype has at least ten counts. This chain uses TRBV6-2 or TRBV6-3 with TRBJ2-7; a possible D gene is TRBD2 (5 bases). From germline, CDR1 is MNHEY and CDR2 SVGEGT. The CDR3 sequence is 13 residues long. V gave up 7 bases and J gave up 3 bases, with 13 bases separating them. The CDR3 spells CASNIGGLYEQYF. CDR3 sequence (DNA): TGTGCCAGCAATATTGGAGGTCTCTACGAGCAGTACTTC.

The gene calls are TRBV20-1 and TRBJ2-7; TRBD2 aligns across 11 bases. CDR3 length: 15 residues. From germline, CDR1 is DFQATT and CDR2 SNEGSKA (reference sequence). Trimming at V came to 0 bases and at J to 8 bases, leaving 9 bases not matched to a gene. The CDR3 loop is CSARDSGSGREQQYF. For the CDR3, the DNA is TGCAGTGCTAGAGATAGCGGTAGCGGGAGGGAACAGCAGTACTTC.

There are many counts of this clonotype. V and J are TRBV15 and TRBJ1-6; D is ambiguous. This CDR3 contains 14 residues. Trimming removed 8 bases at V and 4 bases at J, with 12 bases between. Germline assignment: CDR1 LNHNV and CDR2 YYDKDF (reference sequence). The CDR3 sequence is CATGRTGYNSPLHF. The CDR3 DNA follows: TGTGCCACCGGGAGGACGGGTTATAATTCACCCCTCCACTTT.

This clonotype has ten or more counts. The rearrangement joins TRBV12-3 or TRBV12-4 to TRBJ1-1; D is perhaps TRBD1 (5 bases). The V end lost 2 bases, the J end lost 3 bases, and 7 bases lay between the germline ends. This CDR3 region has 13 residues. The CDR3 spells CASSLMTDTEAFF. The CDR3 nucleotides are TGTGCCAGCAGTTTAATGACAGACACTGAAGCTTTCTTT.

The chain employs TRBV9 and TRBJ1-2; no firm D call. V was pared by 0 bases and J by 4 bases, with 10 bases between. The CDR3 has 14 residues. Germline V gives CDR1 SGDLS, CDR2 YYNGEE. The CDR3 sequence: CASSVDGRTYGYTF. CDR3 DNA: TGTGCCAGCAGCGTAGACGGGAGAACCTATGGCTACACCTTC.

This clonotype appeared many times. The chain recombines TRBV6-2 or TRBV6-3 with TRBJ2-7, with TRBD2 as a possible D gene (5 bases). The germline gives CDR1 MNHEY, CDR2 SVGEGT. The CDR3 contains 12 residues. Trimming pared 0 bases from V and 6 bases from J, leaving 6 bases between. The CDR3 region has the DNA TGTGCCAGCAGTTACTCCGGGGTCGAGCAGTACTTC. As protein: CASSYSGVEQYF.

This clonotype was picked up many times. The chain employs TRBV29-1 and TRBJ1-2; D is unresolved. The CDR3 is 11 residues long. Germline V gene sequence: CDR1 SQVTM, CDR2 ANQGSEA. The ends were cut back, 4 bases at V and 10 bases at J, with 13 bases in the middle. CDR3 residues: CSVGSGSVYTF. The CDR3 bases are TGCAGCGTTGGGTCGGGGAGTGTCTACACCTTC.

The V gene is TRBV12-3 or TRBV12-4, the J gene TRBJ1-5; perhaps TRBD1 as D (6 bases). V gave up 4 bases and J gave up 0 bases, with 19 bases separating them. This CDR3 is built from 18 residues. The chain's CDR3 is CASSSTYRDPYSNQPQHF. The CDR3 DNA follows: TGTGCCAGCAGTTCCACTTACAGGGACCCTTATAGCAATCAGCCCCAGCATTTT.

The table lists this clonotype with many counts. This rearrangement joins TRBV30 to TRBJ2-7, with 7 bases matching TRBD2. Trimming took 2 bases from V and 1 from J; bases not matched to a gene: 8. The germline V gene encodes CDR1 GTSNPN and CDR2 SVGIG (reference sequence). The CDR3 spans 15 residues. DNA for the CDR3: TGTGCCTGGAGTTGGTCGGGGGGTCCATCCTACGAGCAGTACTTC. This sequence encodes CAWSWSGGPSYEQYF.

With respect to this clonotype: One end of the junction fails to match germline, which may point to a read error. The V and J genes are TRBV11-2 and TRBJ2-4; 9 bases align to TRBD2. The CDR3 has 14 residues. The germline V gene has CDR1 SGHAT and CDR2 FQNNGV. The CDR3 spells CASSSYQSSGTPNF. CDR3 coding DNA: TGTGCCAGCAGCTCATATCAATCTAGCGGGACCCCTAACTTC.

The chain links TRBV27 to TRBJ1-1; tentatively, D is TRBD1 (5 bases). Germline CDR1 MNHEY, CDR2 SMNVEV (reference sequence). This CDR3 spans 13 amino acids. V was trimmed by 6 bases and J by 8 bases, leaving 16 bases between them. CDR3 nucleotide sequence: TGTGCCAGCAGGTGGGACTCTGAGGGGGAAGCTTTCTTT. Translating it yields CASRWDSEGEAFF.

The chain links TRBV30 to TRBJ1-2; D not resolved. V gave up 1 base and J gave up 7 bases, with 10 bases separating them. The CDR3 length is 12 residues. CDR1 is GTSNPN, CDR2 SVGIG, per germline (reference sequence). CDR3 amino acids: CAWSGVARGYTF. In nucleotides, the CDR3 is TGTGCCTGGAGTGGGGTGGCCCGTGGCTACACCTTC.

The table lists this clonotype with many counts. The chain uses TRBV9 and TRBJ1-1; D is perhaps TRBD1 (6 bases). CDR1 and CDR2 from the germline V gene are SGDLS and YYNGEE. CDR3 length: 12 amino acids. Trimming removed 4 bases from V and 7 bases from J, with 11 bases in between. The CDR3 sequence: CASSRQVNEAFF. The DNA of the CDR3 is TGTGCCAGCAGCCGACAGGTAAATGAAGCTTTCTTT.

In this sample, this clonotype is medium-sized. The chain recombines TRBV2 with TRBJ2-5; no definite D call. CDR1 and CDR2 from the germline V gene are SNHLY and FYNNEI. The V gene lost 3 bases and the J gene lost 5 bases, with 10 bases spanning the gap. The CDR3 is 13 residues long. CDR3 nucleotide sequence: TGTGCCAGCAGTGACTCCAGGCGGGAGACCCAGTACTTC. Amino acids: CASSDSRRETQYF.

At least ten counts were recorded for this clonotype. The V call is TRBV11-2, the J call TRBJ1-5, with 10 positions matching TRBD1. This CDR3 comprises 14 residues. CDR1 and CDR2 (germline): SGHAT, FQNNGV. The J segment lost 7 bases and the V segment lost 7 bases, leaving 7 bases of the junction unmatched. In nucleotides, the CDR3 is TGTGCCAGCACCCCGGGACAGGGGAAACAGCCCCAGCATTTT. It translates to CASTPGQGKQPQHF.

The chain is built from TRBV10-3 and TRBJ2-7; 7 bases are shared with TRBD1. Germline V gene lookup returns CDR1 ENHRY and CDR2 SYGVKD. The CDR3 is 14 residues long. With 4 bases clipped from V and 2 bases from J, the junction kept 5 bases outside the gene matches. This chain's CDR3 is CAISVNRGPYEQYF. DNA of the CDR3: TGTGCCATCAGTGTCAACAGGGGCCCCTACGAGCAGTACTTC.

This chain links TRBV12-3 or TRBV12-4 with TRBJ1-2, with unresolved D. This CDR3 is built from 9 residues. Trimming shortened V by 6 bases and J by 13 bases, and 9 bases separated the two germline ends. CDR3 residues: CASSPVFTF. Here the CDR3 DNA reads TGTGCCAGCAGCCCGGTTTTCACCTTC.

In its sample, this clonotype was seen many times. The gene calls are TRBV20-1 and TRBJ1-3; D unresolved. This CDR3 has 14 residues. Germline V gives CDR1 DFQATT, CDR2 SNEGSKA (reference sequence). Trimming removed 0 bases from V and 1 base from J, with 7 bases in between. CDR3 nucleotides: TGCAGTGCTAGAGATCGGGTATCTGGAAACACCATATATTTT. Translation gives CSARDRVSGNTIYF.

The sample holds many counts of this clonotype. Given a much more abundant clone one base away, this may be a read error. The J gene is TRBJ1-1, the V gene TRBV30, with D unclear. Germline loops: CDR1 GTSNPN, CDR2 SVGIG (reference sequence). The CDR3 runs 12 residues. The CDR3 region has the DNA TGTGCCCGGAGTGTAAGAGGAACTGAAGCTTTCTTT. It translates to CARSVRGTEAFF. Drawing the rest from reference TRBV30 and TRBJ1-1, the complete variable domain is SQTIHQWPATLVQPVGSPLSLECTVEGTSNPNLYWYRQAAGRGLQLLFYSVGIGQISSEVPQNLSASRPQDRQFILSSKKLLLSDSGFYLCARSVRGTEAFFGQGTRLTVV.

This clonotype showed up many times. CDR3 in DNA: TGCAGTGCTAGGGACAATAATTCACCCCTCCACTTT. Amino acids: CSARDNNSPLHF. V usage is TRBV20-1 and J usage is TRBJ1-6; a possible D gene is TRBD1 (5 bases). V was pared by 3 bases and J by 5 bases, with 5 bases between. The CDR3 spans 12 residues. Germline assignment: CDR1 DFQATT and CDR2 SNEGSKA (reference sequence).

This clonotype was seen a handful of times. CDR3 residues: CAIRRSNQPQHF. In nucleotides, the CDR3 is TGTGCCATCCGCCGGAGCAATCAGCCCCAGCATTTT. The chain carries TRBV6-2 or TRBV6-3 and TRBJ1-5; D remains unclear. The germline V gene encodes CDR1 MNHEY and CDR2 SVGEGT. The CDR3 runs to 12 residues. V was cut by 10 bases and J by 1 base, with 8 bases left in between.

In its sample, this clonotype was seen many times. The chain joins TRBV20-1 to TRBJ2-5, with TRBD2 identical over 10 bases. This CDR3 region has 15 residues. Germline CDR1 reads DFQATT; CDR2 reads SNEGSKA (reference sequence). V trimming: 3 bases; J trimming: 2 bases; junction bases outside the gene matches: 6. The CDR3 nucleotides read TGCAGTGCTAGCTTAGCGGGGGGAATACAAGAGACCCAGTACTTC. Its translation is CSASLAGGIQETQYF.

The V and J genes are TRBV12-3 or TRBV12-4 and TRBJ2-7; 7 bases agree with TRBD2. This CDR3 region has 13 residues. V lost 6 bases and J lost 4; bases outside the gene matches: 6. CDR3 bases: TGTGCCAGCAGGTGGAGCGGGACGTACGAGCAGTACTTC. Amino acid sequence: CASRWSGTYEQYF.

V and J are TRBV6-1 and TRBJ2-2; possibly TRBD1 for D (7 bases). CDR3 length: 14 amino acids. CDR1 is MNHNS, CDR2 SASEGT, per germline. V was shortened by 7 bases and J by 7 bases, with 16 bases between the two germline ends. The CDR3 bases are TGTGCCAGCACCTCCTCAGGGGGAGGCGGGGAGCTGTTTTTT. This encodes CASTSSGGGGELFF.

V and J are TRBV6-1 and TRBJ2-7; no firm D call. Trimming stripped 7 bases from V and 0 bases from J, with 10 bases between. CDR3 length equals 13 residues. Germline CDR1 reads MNHNS; CDR2 reads SASEGT. The CDR3 sequence: CASTIDNSYEQYF. As DNA, the CDR3 is TGTGCCAGCACCATAGACAACTCCTACGAGCAGTACTTC.